This TCR beta chain was sequenced during a study of patients and donors after allogeneic stem cell transplantation. There are 15 residues in the CDR3. Trimming took off 2 bases at V and 2 bases at J, with 12 bases between the two ends. Per germline, CDR1 MNHEY and CDR2 SVGEGT. MiXCR, run by TCRdb on the RT-PCR reads, gives a single entry per CDR3 protein. The sample includes tens of thousands of distinct CDR3 sequences, approximately 49% of them seen just once. The chain recombines TRBV6-2 or TRBV6-3 with TRBJ1-1; TRBD1 might be the D (5 bases). The origin of this receptor is a human donor who was either an allogeneic HSCT recipient or a stem cell or donor lymphocyte infusion donor (not recorded which). It is not recorded whose cells these are; they may come from a transplant donor. Sequenced sample: blood, either unsorted or a sorted T cell fraction (not recorded which). The CDR3 DNA is TGTGCCAGCAGTTACGGGGCAGGACAAAACACTGAAGCTTTCTTT. Protein: CASSYGAGQNTEAFF.